The 12 T cell receptor beta chains in this list originate from one sample, sequenced in a study of beta chain features in type 1 diabetes. Reverse transcription of all isolated RNA meant that expressed TCRB transcripts were sequenced. Libraries were prepared by immunoSEQ multiplex PCR; TCRdb keeps only in-frame clonotypes and omits some of them. The profile shows roughly 450,000 clones, roughly 10% of them singletons. Material for sequencing was naive CD4+ T cells from blood. These receptor sequences come from a woman between 18 and 29 years old in good health.

There are a few counts of this clone. The rearrangement links TRBV29-1 to TRBJ2-7; TRBD2 matches 9 bases. The CDR3 is 15 residues long. Looked up from germline, CDR1 is SQVTM and CDR2 is ANQGSEA. V was pared by 7 bases and J by 0 bases, with 10 bases of the junction left unmatched. The CDR3, as DNA: TGCAGCGCCAGACAGGCGACTAGCGGCTCCTACGAGCAGTACTTC. Its protein product is CSARQATSGSYEQYF.

V and J are TRBV7-2 and TRBJ1-4, with D possibly being TRBD1 (5 bases). The V gene lost 3 bases and the J gene lost 7 bases, with 12 bases spanning the gap. Germline-derived CDR1 and CDR2 are SGHTA and FQGNSA. This CDR3 spans 14 amino acids. This chain's CDR3 is CASSFSVQGEKLFF. CDR3 coding DNA: TGTGCCAGCAGCTTCTCCGTCCAGGGTGAAAAACTGTTTTTT.

This clone was seen a few times. The chain has TRBV28 and TRBJ1-5, with 11 nucleotides matching TRBD1. The CDR3 extends over 17 amino acids. V was pared by 3 bases and J by 4 bases, with 8 bases of the junction left unmatched. Germline V CDR1 and CDR2: MDHEN, SYDVKM. The CDR3 DNA reads TGTGCCAGCAGTTTCCTTGCGGGACAGGGGGATAATCAGCCCCAGCATTTT. It yields the protein CASSFLAGQGDNQPQHF.

This clone was counted between two and nine times. Other nucleotide sequences from this sample produce the same CDR3. The chain uses TRBV5-1 and TRBJ2-1, with D tentatively TRBD2 (6 bases). Trimming cost V 4 bases and J 9 bases, with 8 bases left between them. Germline loops: CDR1 SGHRS, CDR2 YFSETQ. The CDR3 has 11 residues. CDR3 sequence reads: CASSLGGEQFF. As DNA, the CDR3 is TGCGCCAGCAGCCTGGGGGGTGAGCAGTTCTTC.

The sample holds a few counts of this clone. The CDR3 sequence is CASSWSFQETQYF. The CDR3 region has the DNA TGTGCCAGCAGCTGGTCCTTTCAAGAGACCCAGTACTTC. The chain combines TRBV7-2 with TRBJ2-5; D is ambiguous. V lost 4 bases to trimming and J lost 2 bases, with 8 bases between them. Germline V lookup: CDR1 SGHTA, CDR2 FQGNSA. The CDR3 has 13 amino acids.

V gene TRBV6-5 combines with J gene TRBJ2-5; D is ambiguous. V was clipped by 2 bases and J by 1 base, with 8 bases between them. The CDR3 has 14 residues. Germline-derived CDR1 and CDR2 are MNHEY and SVGAGI. The DNA of the CDR3 is TGTGCCAGCAGTTACAGCGCCGCCCAAGAGACCCAGTACTTC. This translates into CASSYSAAQETQYF.

The chain combines TRBV23-1 with TRBJ2-7, with D possibly being TRBD2 (5 bases). TRBV23-1 is known as an ORF, though its function is uncertain. The V and J ends lost 0 bases and 7 bases respectively, with 16 bases between them. This CDR3 comprises 15 residues. The CDR3 loop reads CASSQSGSPTGEQYV. In nucleotides, the CDR3 is TGCGCCAGCAGTCAATCTGGGAGCCCAACGGGAGAGCAGTACGTC.

The rearrangement joins TRBV7-9 to TRBJ2-5; no reliable D call. V was trimmed by 3 bases and J by 5 bases, leaving 10 bases between them. CDR3 length equals 13 residues. Germline CDR1 SEHNR, CDR2 FQNEAQ (reference sequence). Here the CDR3 DNA reads TGTGCCAGCAGCTTTTCCGGAATGGAGACCCAGTACTTC. This translates into CASSFSGMETQYF. Full variable domain (outside the CDR3, taken from reference TRBV7-9 and TRBJ2-5): DTGVSQNPRHKITKRGQNVTFRCDPISEHNRLYWYRQTLGQGPEFLTYFQNEAQLEKSRLLSDRFSAERPKGSFSTLEIQRTEQGDSAMYLCASSFSGMETQYFGPGTRLLVL.

A few counts support this clone. CDR3 in amino acids: CASSLRTSSYNEQFF. The CDR3 region has the DNA TGTGCCAGCAGCCTCCGGACGAGCTCCTACAATGAGCAGTTCTTC. This chain joins TRBV7-8 and TRBJ2-1; D not certain. Trimming shortened V by 5 bases and J by 0 bases, and 11 bases separated the two germline ends. The CDR3 has 15 amino acids. From germline, CDR1 is SGHVS and CDR2 FQNEAQ.

This clone was seen more than once but under ten times. This specimen includes other DNA sequences encoding the same CDR3. The chain combines TRBV9 with TRBJ2-1; possible D gene TRBD1, 6 bases. The CDR3 is 15 residues long. The germline gives CDR1 SGDLS, CDR2 YYNGEE. The V and J ends lost 0 bases and 0 bases respectively, with 7 bases between them. CDR3 DNA: TGTGCCAGCAGCGTAGCAGGGGACTCCTACAATGAGCAGTTCTTC. It specifies CASSVAGDSYNEQFF.

There are a few counts of this clone. The chain employs TRBV14 and TRBJ2-1, with 9 nucleotides matching TRBD1. V shed 4 bases, J shed 9 bases, and the junction held 10 bases outside the gene matches. CDR3 length: 15 amino acids. Germline lookup yields CDR1 SGHDN and CDR2 FVKESK. The CDR3 protein is CASSPRTGESGEQFF. The CDR3 DNA reads as TGTGCCAGCAGCCCGCGGACAGGGGAGAGCGGTGAGCAGTTCTTC. The entire variable domain, with the rest obtained from reference TRBV14 and TRBJ2-1, is as follows: EAGVTQFPSHSVIEKGQTVTLRCDPISGHDNLYWYRRVMGKEIKFLLHFVKESKQDESGMPNNRFLAERTGGTYSTLKVQPAELEDSGVYFCASSPRTGESGEQFFGPGTRLTVL.

The chain combines TRBV27 with TRBJ1-2; 7 bases are shared with TRBD1. The germline V gene has CDR1 MNHEY and CDR2 SMNVEV (reference sequence). The CDR3 length is 13 residues. V gave up 6 bases and J gave up 8 bases; unmatched junction bases: 9. This chain's CDR3 is CASRQQGSRGYTF. Written as DNA, the CDR3 is TGTGCCAGCAGGCAACAGGGGTCCAGAGGCTACACCTTC.